The clone carrying this T cell receptor beta chain was observed a handful of times. Its antigen is still unknown. CDR3 length: 14 amino acids. CDR1 MDHEN and CDR2 SYDVKM come from the germline V gene. V was trimmed by 5 bases and J by 0 bases, leaving 8 bases between them. These data originate in a study of T cells in Graves' hyperthyroidism and ophthalmopathy. Template material for amplifying TCR beta CDR3 regions consisted of RNA transcripts. The TCR CDR3 first-round RT-PCR relied on the HTBI primer set. TCRdb recomputed calls from the multiplex PCR reads with MiXCR, one row per CDR3 protein. Of approximately 320,000 distinct CDR3 sequences in the sample, 16% were seen once. Regarding the study as a whole: Most thyroid-expanded clonotypes above 0.001 were also found in blood.

Sample: blood. The clonotype was recovered from a man aged 25-40 years with Graves' hyperthyroidism. The chain uses TRBV28 and TRBJ1-3, with D unresolved. The CDR3 here is CASSPNLSGNTIYF. The DNA for the CDR3 is TGTGCCAGCAGTCCAAACCTCTCTGGAAACACCATATATTTT.